One sample yielded the 26 T cell receptor beta chains listed below, sequenced in a study of blood T cell repertoires in COVID-19. Libraries were prepared by immunoSEQ multiplex PCR; TCRdb keeps only in-frame clonotypes and omits some of them. The sample holds 95,000 or so clones; around 80% are singletons and the top ten take 24%. What was sequenced was peripheral blood. The receptors shown here come from a human donor in a cohort sampled during active COVID-19.

The genes are TRBV6-5 and TRBJ1-1, with D possibly being TRBD1 (5 bases). This CDR3 contains 13 residues. Germline V lookup: CDR1 MNHEY, CDR2 SVGAGI. The germline V and J ends were trimmed by 2 bases and 7 bases, with 11 bases remaining between them. The CDR3 DNA is TGTGCCAGCAGTTACAGGGAACAGGTTGAAGCTTTCTTT. As protein: CASSYREQVEAFF.

The rearrangement links TRBV5-5 to TRBJ1-3; D not certain. The CDR3 loop spans 15 amino acids. In germline, CDR1 is SGHKS, CDR2 YYEKEE (reference sequence). V was clipped by 2 bases and J by 0 bases, with 9 bases between them. DNA for the CDR3: TGTGCCAGCAGCTTACGAACAAACTCTGGAAACACCATATATTTT. Amino acid sequence: CASSLRTNSGNTIYF.

This clone has just a few counts. The chain has TRBV20-1 and TRBJ1-5; maybe TRBD1 (6 bases). The CDR3 sequence is 13 residues long. V gave up 5 bases and J gave up 4 bases, with 12 bases separating them. Per the germline V gene, CDR1 is DFQATT and CDR2 is SNEGSKA (reference sequence). The CDR3 DNA follows: TGCAGTGCTTGTGACAGGAGGAATCAGCCCCAGCATTTT. It encodes CSACDRRNQPQHF.

This clone was seen only a few times. The chain has TRBV6-1 and TRBJ1-4, with 10 bases aligning to TRBD1. Germline V gene data show CDR1 as MNHNS and CDR2 as SASEGT. This CDR3 contains 14 residues. V trimming: 3 bases; J trimming: 5 bases; junction bases outside the gene matches: 0. CDR3 loop: CASSEGQGNEKLFF. The DNA for the CDR3 is TGTGCCAGCAGTGAGGGACAGGGGAATGAAAAACTGTTTTTT.

This rearrangement joins TRBV4-2 to TRBJ2-1, with 8 bases matching TRBD2. Germline values: CDR1 LGHNA, CDR2 YNFKEQ. The CDR3 runs to 17 residues. The V segment lost 2 bases and the J segment 7 bases; nucleotides outside the gene matches: 13. The CDR3 DNA follows: TGTGCCAGCAGCCAATCCCTTCTAGCGGGCCATAGGAATGAGCAGTTCTTC. Residues: CASSQSLLAGHRNEQFF.

This clone appeared a single time. The chain recombines TRBV5-1 with TRBJ1-4, with TRBD1 identical over 9 bases. The CDR3 spans 15 residues. From germline, CDR1 is SGHRS and CDR2 YFSETQ. After removal of 4 bases from V and 4 bases from J, the junction contained 5 bases not matched to a gene. The CDR3 DNA follows: TGCGCCAGCAGCCAGACAGGGGGTGTTAATGAAAAACTGTTTTTT. Protein: CASSQTGGVNEKLFF.

V is TRBV12-3 or TRBV12-4 and J is TRBJ1-6; D is perhaps TRBD1 (6 bases). V was clipped by 4 bases and J by 10 bases, with 11 bases between them. The CDR3 totals 13 residues. CDR3 region: CASSYRAGSPLHF. The DNA of the CDR3 is TGTGCCAGCAGTTACAGGGCCGGGTCACCCCTCCACTTT.

This clone is a singleton in its sample. This rearrangement joins TRBV19 to TRBJ2-7; 8 bases match TRBD2. The V segment lost 5 bases and the J segment 2 bases; nucleotides outside the gene matches: 8. Germline-derived CDR1 and CDR2 are LNHDA and SQIVND (reference sequence). This CDR3 comprises 15 residues. In nucleotides, the CDR3 is TGTGCCAGTAGTTCGGGGGGGGCAGGCGCCTACGAGCAGTACTTC. Translated: CASSSGGAGAYEQYF.

V usage is TRBV24-1 and J usage is TRBJ2-3, with 10 bases fitting TRBD2. The CDR3 is 16 residues long. From germline, CDR1 is KGHDR and CDR2 SFDVKD. V trimming: 7 bases; J trimming: 2 bases; junction bases outside the gene matches: 8. CDR3 region: CATRSGGAGDTDTQYF. For the CDR3, the DNA is TGTGCCACCAGGAGCGGGGGGGCCGGTGACACAGATACGCAGTATTTT.

The chain joins TRBV25-1 to TRBJ2-1, with D tentatively TRBD1 (5 bases). The CDR3 length is 12 residues. Germline CDR1 MGHDK, CDR2 SYGVNS. V lost 2 bases and J 8 bases, leaving 7 bases between the germline ends. CDR3 sequence: CASSERGHEQFF. The CDR3 DNA reads as TGTGCCAGCAGTGAAAGGGGTCATGAGCAGTTCTTC.

The chain couples TRBV5-1 to TRBJ2-3, with a tentative D call TRBD2 (6 bases). The CDR3 length is 14 residues. Trimming removed 6 bases from V and 1 base from J, with 12 bases in between. The germline gives CDR1 SGHRS, CDR2 YFSETQ. Here the CDR3 DNA reads TGCGCCAGCATGCGCGGCGGGGGCACAGATACGCAGTATTTT. It encodes CASMRGGGTDTQYF.

This clone was seen a single time. The CDR3 here is CASSIDQQGNEKLFF. The CDR3 DNA reads as TGTGCCAGTAGTATAGATCAACAGGGAAACGAAAAACTGTTTTTT. This chain links TRBV19 with TRBJ1-4, with TRBD1 as a possible D gene (6 bases). This CDR3 is built from 15 residues. Per germline, CDR1 LNHDA and CDR2 SQIVND (reference sequence). With 0 bases removed from V and 8 bases from J, the gap between germline ends came to 13 bases. Variable domain in full (rest from reference TRBV19 and TRBJ1-4): DGGITQSPKYLFRKEGQNVTLSCEQNLNHDAMYWYRQDPGQGLRLIYYSQIVNDFQKGDIAEGYSVSREKKESFPLTVTSAQKNPTAFYLCASSIDQQGNEKLFFGSGTQLSVL.

V and J are TRBV11-2 and TRBJ2-7; D call uncertain. The CDR3 loop spans 16 amino acids. Germline V gene lookup returns CDR1 SGHAT and CDR2 FQNNGV. V was cut by 5 bases and J by 7 bases, with 24 bases left in between. CDR3 region: CASSGPDFTPLREQYF. In nucleotides, the CDR3 is TGTGCCAGCAGCGGCCCCGACTTCACCCCCCTCCGGGAGCAGTACTTC. The full variable domain, in which reference TRBV11-2 and TRBJ2-7 provide the parts outside the CDR3, is EAGVAQSPRYKIIEKRQSVAFWCNPISGHATLYWYQQILGQGPKLLIQFQNNGVVDDSQLPKDRFSAERLKGVDSTLKIQPAKLEDSAVYLCASSGPDFTPLREQYFGPGTRLTVT.

The chain couples TRBV6-5 to TRBJ1-6; the match to TRBD1 covers 7 bases. Per the germline V gene, CDR1 is MNHEY and CDR2 is SVGAGI. The trim removed 5 bases at V and 8 bases at J, leaving 6 bases unmatched. This CDR3 is 14 amino acids long. DNA of the CDR3: TGTGCCAGCAGTAGGACAGGATCTTATTCACCCCTCCACTTT. Protein: CASSRTGSYSPLHF.

The J gene is TRBJ2-1, the V gene TRBV4-1; TRBD2 matches 10 bases. V dropped 0 bases and J dropped 5; count of bases not matched to a gene: 10. CDR3 size: 18 residues. CDR1 is MGHRA, CDR2 YSYEKL, per germline. In DNA, the CDR3 is TGCGCCAGCAGCCAAGACAGTACTAGCGGGGATCTACACAATGAGCAGTTCTTC. It is translated as CASSQDSTSGDLHNEQFF.

This chain links TRBV24-1 with TRBJ2-7, with 8 positions matching TRBD2. Germline CDR1 and CDR2: KGHDR and SFDVKD. CDR3 length: 14 amino acids. With V trimmed by 4 bases and J by 2 bases, 3 bases remained unmatched. CDR3 residues: CATSDPAGAYEQYF. The CDR3, as DNA: TGTGCCACCAGTGACCCAGCGGGAGCCTACGAGCAGTACTTC.

The chain links TRBV5-1 to TRBJ2-2; D not resolved. Germline assignment: CDR1 SGHRS and CDR2 YFSETQ. V dropped 0 bases and J dropped 3 bases, with 9 bases sitting between them. The CDR3 extends over 15 amino acids. CDR3 amino acids: CASSLERRDTGELFF. CDR3 coding DNA: TGCGCCAGCAGCTTGGAAAGAAGAGACACCGGGGAGCTGTTTTTT.

This clone was recorded a few times. V and J are TRBV25-1 and TRBJ1-6; 8 bases fit TRBD1. Germline CDR1 and CDR2: MGHDK and SYGVNS. The V gene end was trimmed by 8 bases and the J gene end by 5 bases; junction bases not matched to a gene: 5. There are 14 residues in the CDR3. The CDR3 nucleotides are TGTGCCAGCGACAGGGGCGCGGATAATTCACCCCTCCACTTT. It encodes CASDRGADNSPLHF.

The rearrangement joins TRBV11-3 to TRBJ2-2; no clear D. In germline, CDR1 is SGHNT, CDR2 YENEEA. This CDR3 has 15 amino acids. The V end lost 3 bases, the J end lost 1 base, and 9 bases lay between the germline ends. The CDR3 here is CASSLSSLNTGELFF. CDR3 DNA sequence: TGTGCCAGCAGCTTGAGCTCCTTGAACACCGGGGAGCTGTTTTTT.

The chain joins TRBV7-9 to TRBJ1-1; D not resolved. V was shortened by 1 base and J by 5 bases, with 17 bases between the two germline ends. The CDR3 has 16 amino acids. Per germline, CDR1 SEHNR and CDR2 FQNEAQ (reference sequence). The CDR3 protein is CASSLGRARVGTEAFF. The CDR3 DNA reads TGTGCCAGCAGCTTAGGCCGGGCGAGGGTGGGTACTGAAGCTTTCTTT.

V is TRBV4-1 and J is TRBJ1-5; 12 nucleotides align to TRBD1. The CDR3 sequence is 17 residues long. V shed 1 base and J 3 bases; nucleotides not matched to a gene: 4. Per germline, CDR1 MGHRA and CDR2 YSYEKL. Here the CDR3 reads CASSQAGTGGFNQPQHF. The CDR3 DNA sequence: TGCGCCAGCAGCCAAGCCGGGACAGGGGGCTTCAATCAGCCCCAGCATTTT.

V gene TRBV6-4 combines with J gene TRBJ1-2; 9 bases fit TRBD1. J lost 4 bases, V lost 6 bases, and 9 bases had no gene match. CDR1 is MRHNA, CDR2 SNTAGT, per germline. CDR3 length: 15 amino acids. The CDR3, as DNA: TGTGCCAGCAGCCTCGACAGGGGGACCCTCTATGGCTACACCTTC. It encodes CASSLDRGTLYGYTF.

V is TRBV18 and J is TRBJ1-2; TRBD1 matches at 8 bases. V was pared by 6 bases and J by 1 base, with 7 bases of the junction left unmatched. The germline V gene encodes CDR1 KGHSH and CDR2 LQKENI. The CDR3 loop spans 15 amino acids. The CDR3, as DNA: TGTGCCAGCTCTCGGACGGGACAGGATAACTATGGCTACACCTTC. This translates into CASSRTGQDNYGYTF.

V gene TRBV19 combines with J gene TRBJ2-1; no firm D call. V lost 3 bases to trimming and J lost 3 bases, with 12 bases between them. The CDR3 is 15 residues long. Germline V gene sequence: CDR1 LNHDA, CDR2 SQIVND (reference sequence). This chain's CDR3 is CASSIRDGVYNEQFF. CDR3 nucleotide sequence: TGTGCCAGTAGTATTCGAGACGGAGTCTACAATGAGCAGTTCTTC.

The chain is built from TRBV2 and TRBJ2-5, with 9 bases identical to TRBD1. The length of the CDR3 is 15 residues. The V gene's germline CDR1 is SNHLY and CDR2 FYNNEI. The V segment lost 2 bases and the J segment 5 bases; nucleotides outside the gene matches: 6. The CDR3 DNA sequence: TGTGCCAGCAGTGAAACAGGGGGCGGGTCGGAGACCCAGTACTTC. This translates into CASSETGGGSETQYF.

The rearrangement uses TRBV5-1 and TRBJ2-7; 8 positions agree with TRBD1. The V and J ends lost 1 base and 3 bases, in that order; junction bases with no gene match: 3. This CDR3 spans 14 amino acids. Germline V lookup: CDR1 SGHRS, CDR2 YFSETQ. CDR3 in amino acids: CASSLYGQGYEQYF. The CDR3 bases are TGCGCCAGCAGCTTGTATGGACAGGGCTACGAGCAGTACTTC.